This T cell receptor (beta chain) stems from a study of blood T cell repertoires in COVID-19. Study summary: Both acute and convalescent COVID-19 samples were obtained from the United States, Italy and Spain. From T cells, B-cell-depleted T cells, or PBMCs came the material, which was cDNA or gDNA.

As originally analysed: Scientists estimated how many nucleated cells there were by amplifying reference gene primers. Sequencing was performed with immunoSEQ multiplex PCR; in TCRdb, only in-frame clones are kept and a portion is missing. V and J calls and clone size are those listed in that table; D and trimming were worked out from the DNA. The data contain 290,000 or so clones, approximately 92% of them singletons. The receptor was isolated from a woman in her thirties who had recovered from COVID-19. Sequenced sample: PBMCs or T cells enriched from blood (not recorded which).

The CDR3 sequence: CASSHLSSPLHF. The CDR3 DNA sequence: TGTGCCAGCAGTCACCTAAGTTCACCCCTCCACTTT. This sequence joins TRBV7-9 and TRBJ1-6; D call uncertain. Germline lookup yields CDR1 SEHNR and CDR2 FQNEAQ (reference sequence). The V gene lost 6 bases and the J gene lost 9 bases, with 9 bases spanning the gap. The CDR3 contains 12 residues.